This TCR beta chain was obtained from a study of shared T cell receptors in the human thymus. Clones were sequenced by immunoSEQ multiplex PCR, and TCRdb holds only the in-frame ones, with some missing. In the table there are 600,000 to 900,000 clones, roughly 88% of which are singletons. The CDR3 runs 18 residues. V was cut by 5 bases and J by 0 bases, with 18 bases left in between. Germline V gene lookup returns CDR1 SGHRS and CDR2 YFSETQ. The same data also contributed to another study, on human thymus T cells.

J is TRBJ2-6 and V is TRBV5-1; the D gene is possibly TRBD1 (6 bases). This TCR was recovered from a girl under three years old with a congenital heart defect. The sample was thymocytes. The CDR3 DNA follows: TGCGCCAGCAGAACAAGAAAGGACAGCACCTCTGGGGCCAACGTCCTGACTTTC. Its protein product is CASRTRKDSTSGANVLTF. The full variable domain, with the rest looked up from reference TRBV5-1 and TRBJ2-6, is KAGVTQTPRYLIKTRGQQVTLSCSPISGHRSVSWYQQTPGQGLQFLFEYFSETQRNKGNFPGRFSGRQFSNSRSEMNVSTLELGDSALYLCASRTRKDSTSGANVLTFGAGSRLTVL.